The 15 T cell receptor beta chains reported below all come from one sample, sequenced in a study of monozygotic twins with inflammatory bowel disease. TCRdb re-called the 5' RACE reads; every CDR3 protein appears as one record, without DNA. This sample's clone table lists approximately 390,000 distinct CDR3 sequences. Material: blood. The origin of the receptors is a human donor with ulcerative colitis or Crohn's disease, or a healthy co-twin of an affected twin (not recorded which).

V usage is TRBV19 and J usage is TRBJ2-1. CDR3 length equals 16 residues. Germline V lookup: CDR1 LNHDA, CDR2 SQIVND (reference sequence). The CDR3: CASSIENGISYNEQFF. The full variable domain, completed using reference TRBV19 and TRBJ2-1, is DGGITQSPKYLFRKEGQNVTLSCEQNLNHDAMYWYRQDPGQGLRLIYYSQIVNDFQKGDIAEGYSVSREKKESFPLTVTSAQKNPTAFYLCASSIENGISYNEQFFGPGTRLTVL.

This sequence joins TRBV20-1 and TRBJ2-7. Germline V gives CDR1 DFQATT, CDR2 SNEGSKA (reference sequence). CDR3 length equals 15 residues. The CDR3 spells CSASRLAGENYEQYF.

CDR3 amino acids: CASRGTEASYNEQFF. The rearrangement links TRBV2 to TRBJ2-1; TCRdb reports TRBD2, a call that lacks DNA to check it against. This CDR3 has 15 amino acids. Germline assignment: CDR1 SNHLY and CDR2 FYNNEI. Based on the CDR3 plus reference TRBV2 and TRBJ2-1, the full variable domain is EPEVTQTPSHQVTQMGQEVILRCVPISNHLYFYWYRQILGQKVEFLVSFYNNEISEKSEIFDDQFSVERPDGSNFTLKIRSTKLEDSAMYFCASRGTEASYNEQFFGPGTRLTVL.

The rearrangement joins TRBV3-1 to TRBJ1-1; there is no DNA to check the TCRdb D call of TRBD1. Germline CDR1 LGHDT, CDR2 YNNKEL (reference sequence). The CDR3 contains 13 residues. CDR3 residues: CASSRGQGAQAFF.

The chain joins TRBV24-1 to TRBJ1-1. The CDR3 loop spans 12 amino acids. CDR1 and CDR2 (germline): KGHDR, SFDVKD. CDR3 sequence: CANPRSDTEAFF.

The chain couples TRBV10-3 to TRBJ1-1. This CDR3 is built from 13 residues. Germline CDR1 reads ENHRY; CDR2 reads SYGVKD. The CDR3 sequence: CATSRVGNTEAFF.

The V gene is TRBV24-1, the J gene TRBJ2-1; TCRdb proposes TRBD2, but this gene call is untestable without DNA. CDR1 KGHDR and CDR2 SFDVKD come from the germline V gene. CDR3 length equals 15 residues. This CDR3 is CATSQPGLAGVEQFF.

This chain connects TRBV5-1 to TRBJ1-1; the TCRdb call, TRBD1, lacks DNA for checking. CDR1 and CDR2 (germline): SGHRS, YFSETQ. The CDR3 totals 14 residues. CDR3 sequence reads: CASSEQALTSEAFF.

The chain links TRBV7-8 to TRBJ2-1; TCRdb's D call of TRBD2 is untestable without DNA. Germline CDR1 and CDR2: SGHVS and FQNEAQ. The CDR3 is made up of 16 amino acids. The CDR3 sequence: CASSLDGGGRFNEQFF. The full variable domain, rest sourced from reference TRBV7-8 and TRBJ2-1, is GAGVSQSPRYKVAKRGQDVALRCDPISGHVSLFWYQQALGQGPEFLTYFQNEAQLDKSGLPSDRFFAERPEGSVSTLKIQRTQQEDSAVYLCASSLDGGGRFNEQFFGPGTRLTVL.

V gene TRBV6-5 combines with J gene TRBJ1-1; TCRdb returns TRBD1, unconfirmable since there is no DNA. The CDR3 covers 14 residues. Looked up from germline, CDR1 is MNHEY and CDR2 is SVGAGI. CDR3 sequence: CASSYDGVRSEAFF.

The chain combines TRBV29-1 with TRBJ2-1; TCRdb's D call of TRBD1 is untestable without DNA. Germline lookup yields CDR1 SQVTM and CDR2 ANQGSEA. The CDR3 length is 15 residues. CDR3 sequence: CSVMGAQISYNEQFF.

The J gene is TRBJ2-4, the V gene TRBV7-9. The CDR3 is made up of 15 amino acids. CDR1 and CDR2 from the germline V gene are SEHNR and FQNEAQ (reference sequence). This chain's CDR3 is CASSGLGVAKNMQYF.

V usage is TRBV5-1 and J usage is TRBJ2-3. The germline V gene has CDR1 SGHRS and CDR2 YFSETQ. The CDR3 is made up of 15 amino acids. This chain's CDR3 is CASSLVLASTDTQYF.

V usage is TRBV6-2 or TRBV6-3 and J usage is TRBJ2-1; TCRdb designates TRBD2, a call that cannot be tested without DNA. From germline, CDR1 is MNHEY and CDR2 SVGEGT. The CDR3 extends over 16 amino acids. The CDR3 spells CASSHPPGLAGSEQFF.

This chain uses TRBV6-5 with TRBJ2-7. The germline V gene has CDR1 MNHEY and CDR2 SVGAGI. The CDR3 length is 15 residues. The CDR3 reads CASSYTLGQPYEQYF.